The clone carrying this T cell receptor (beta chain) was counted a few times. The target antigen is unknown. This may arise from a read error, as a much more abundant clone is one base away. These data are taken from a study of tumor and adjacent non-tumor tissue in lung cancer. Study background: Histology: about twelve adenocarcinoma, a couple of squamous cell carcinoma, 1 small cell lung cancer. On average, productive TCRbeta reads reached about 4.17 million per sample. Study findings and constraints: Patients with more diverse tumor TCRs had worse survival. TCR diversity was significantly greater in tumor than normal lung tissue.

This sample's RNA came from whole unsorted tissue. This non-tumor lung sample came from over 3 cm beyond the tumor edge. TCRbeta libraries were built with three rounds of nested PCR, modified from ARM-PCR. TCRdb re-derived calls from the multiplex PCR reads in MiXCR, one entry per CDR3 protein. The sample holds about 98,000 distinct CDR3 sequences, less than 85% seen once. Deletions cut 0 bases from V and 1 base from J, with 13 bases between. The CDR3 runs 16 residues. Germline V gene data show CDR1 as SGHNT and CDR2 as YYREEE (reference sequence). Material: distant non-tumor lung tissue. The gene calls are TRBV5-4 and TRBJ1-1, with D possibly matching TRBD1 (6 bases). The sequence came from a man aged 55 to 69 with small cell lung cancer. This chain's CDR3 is CASSLDKGGANTEAFF. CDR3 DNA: TGTGCCAGCAGCTTGGACAAAGGGGGGGCGAACACTGAAGCTTTCTTT. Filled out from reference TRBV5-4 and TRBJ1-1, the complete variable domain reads ETGVTQSPTHLIKTRGQQVTLRCSSQSGHNTVSWYQQALGQGPQFIFQYYREEENGRGNFPPRFSGLQFPNYSSELNVNALELDDSALYLCASSLDKGGANTEAFFGQGTRLTVV.